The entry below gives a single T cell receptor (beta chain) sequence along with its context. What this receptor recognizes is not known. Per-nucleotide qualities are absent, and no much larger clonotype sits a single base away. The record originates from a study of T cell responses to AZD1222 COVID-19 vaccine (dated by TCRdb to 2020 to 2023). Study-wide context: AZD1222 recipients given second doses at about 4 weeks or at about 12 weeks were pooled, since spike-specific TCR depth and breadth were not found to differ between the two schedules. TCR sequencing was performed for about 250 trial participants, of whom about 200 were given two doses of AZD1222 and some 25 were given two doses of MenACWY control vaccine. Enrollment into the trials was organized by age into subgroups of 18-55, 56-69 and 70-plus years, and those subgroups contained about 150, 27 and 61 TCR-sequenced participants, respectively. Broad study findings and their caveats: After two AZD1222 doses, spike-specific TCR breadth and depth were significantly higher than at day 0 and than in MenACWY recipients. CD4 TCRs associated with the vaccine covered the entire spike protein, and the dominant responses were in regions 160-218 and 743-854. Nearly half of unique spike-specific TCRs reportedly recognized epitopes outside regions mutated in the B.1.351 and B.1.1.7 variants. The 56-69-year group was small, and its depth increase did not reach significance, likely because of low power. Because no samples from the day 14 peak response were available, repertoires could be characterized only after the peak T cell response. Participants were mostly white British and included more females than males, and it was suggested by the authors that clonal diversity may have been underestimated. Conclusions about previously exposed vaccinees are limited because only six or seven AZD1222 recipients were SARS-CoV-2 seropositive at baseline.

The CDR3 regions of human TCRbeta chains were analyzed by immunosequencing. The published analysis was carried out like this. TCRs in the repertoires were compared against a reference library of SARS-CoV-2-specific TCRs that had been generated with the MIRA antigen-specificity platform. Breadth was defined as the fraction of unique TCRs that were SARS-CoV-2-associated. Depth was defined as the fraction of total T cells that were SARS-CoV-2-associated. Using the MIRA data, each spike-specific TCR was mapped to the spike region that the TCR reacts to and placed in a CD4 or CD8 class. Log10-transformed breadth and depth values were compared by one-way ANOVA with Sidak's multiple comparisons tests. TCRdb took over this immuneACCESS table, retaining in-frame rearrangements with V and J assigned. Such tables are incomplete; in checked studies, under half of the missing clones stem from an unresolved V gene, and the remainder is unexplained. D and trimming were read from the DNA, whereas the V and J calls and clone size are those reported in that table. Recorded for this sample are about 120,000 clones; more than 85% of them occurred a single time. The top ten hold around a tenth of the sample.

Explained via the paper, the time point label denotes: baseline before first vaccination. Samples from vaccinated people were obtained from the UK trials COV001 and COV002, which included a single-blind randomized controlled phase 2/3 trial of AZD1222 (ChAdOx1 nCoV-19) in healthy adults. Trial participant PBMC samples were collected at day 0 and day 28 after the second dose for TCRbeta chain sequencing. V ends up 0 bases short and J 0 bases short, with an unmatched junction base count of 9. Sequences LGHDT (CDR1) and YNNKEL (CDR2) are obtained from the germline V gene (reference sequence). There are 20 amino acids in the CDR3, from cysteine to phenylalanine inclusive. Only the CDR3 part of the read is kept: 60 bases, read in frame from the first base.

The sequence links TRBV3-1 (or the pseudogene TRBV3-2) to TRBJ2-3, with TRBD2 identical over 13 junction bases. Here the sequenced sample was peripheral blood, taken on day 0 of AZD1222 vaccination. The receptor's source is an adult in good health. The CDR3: CASSQDPTSGRPSSTDTQYF. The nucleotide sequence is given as TGTGCCAGCAGCCAAGATCCGACTAGCGGGAGGCCATCTAGCACAGATACGCAGTATTTT.